The 6 T cell receptor beta chains reported below all come from one sample, sequenced in a study of cytomegalovirus exposure and HLA in healthy donors. TCRdb's table, derived via immunoSEQ multiplex PCR, lists solely in-frame clones and lacks some. This table holds about 120,000 clones, roughly 89% found once. Sequencing input: PBMCs. The source is a woman between 18 and 29 years old in good health and CMV-seronegative.

The chain joins TRBV30 to TRBJ2-3; TRBD2 matches at 8 bases. The CDR3 consists of 13 residues. Trimming cost V 4 bases and J 0 bases; bases outside gene matches: 0. From germline, CDR1 is GTSNPN and CDR2 SVGIG (reference sequence). CDR3 DNA sequence: TGTGCCTGGACTAGCGGGAGCACAGATACGCAGTATTTT. Translating it yields CAWTSGSTDTQYF. The variable domain in full, with the rest retrieved from reference TRBV30 and TRBJ2-3, is SQTIHQWPATLVQPVGSPLSLECTVEGTSNPNLYWYRQAAGRGLQLLFYSVGIGQISSEVPQNLSASRPQDRQFILSSKKLLLSDSGFYLCAWTSGSTDTQYFGPGTRLTVL.

The chain employs TRBV29-1 and TRBJ1-2; D is perhaps TRBD1 (5 bases). This CDR3 is built from 11 residues. V was shortened by 3 bases and J by 6 bases, with 8 bases between the two germline ends. Germline lookup yields CDR1 SQVTM and CDR2 ANQGSEA. CDR3 bases: TGCAGCGTTGACCGGGGGAATGGCTACACCTTC. Its protein product is CSVDRGNGYTF.

The V and J genes are TRBV29-1 and TRBJ1-1; D uncertain. Trimming shortened V by 4 bases and J by 0 bases, and 12 bases separated the two germline ends. Germline values: CDR1 SQVTM, CDR2 ANQGSEA. The CDR3 totals 14 residues. CDR3 sequence reads: CSVVANPVNTEAFF. The CDR3, as DNA: TGCAGCGTTGTTGCTAATCCGGTGAACACTGAAGCTTTCTTT. Full variable domain (missing parts from reference TRBV29-1 and TRBJ1-1): SAVISQKPSRDICQRGTSLTIQCQVDSQVTMMFWYRQQPGQSLTLIATANQGSEATYESGFVIDKFPISRPNLTFSTLTVSNMSPEDSSIYLCSVVANPVNTEAFFGQGTRLTVV.

V and J are TRBV6-1 and TRBJ2-7; TRBD2 agrees at 15 bases. Germline loops: CDR1 MNHNS, CDR2 SASEGT. Losses at the gene ends were 2 bases for V and 2 bases for J; bases not matched to a gene: 7. This CDR3 is 18 amino acids long. This CDR3 is CASSEPGLAGGETYEQYF. CDR3 DNA: TGTGCCAGCAGTGAACCGGGACTAGCGGGAGGAGAGACCTACGAGCAGTACTTC.

The chain employs TRBV9 and TRBJ2-1; 9 bases match TRBD1. The CDR3 contains 14 residues. The V and J ends lost 0 bases and 14 bases, in that order; junction bases with no gene match: 9. Germline lookup yields CDR1 SGDLS and CDR2 YYNGEE. The chain's CDR3 is CASSVGTGDRREFF. The CDR3 DNA reads as TGTGCCAGCAGCGTAGGGACAGGGGACCGAAGGGAGTTCTTC.

This clone was detected only a few times. The V gene is TRBV12-2, the J gene TRBJ2-1; the D segment call TRBD2 is taken from the table without a DNA check. TRBV12-2 is reported as a pseudogene. There are 16 residues in the CDR3. Here the CDR3 reads CASRLQLAGGWNEQFF. The CDR3 DNA is TGTGCAAGTCGCTTACAGCTAGCGGGAGGGTGGAATGAGCAGTTCTTC.